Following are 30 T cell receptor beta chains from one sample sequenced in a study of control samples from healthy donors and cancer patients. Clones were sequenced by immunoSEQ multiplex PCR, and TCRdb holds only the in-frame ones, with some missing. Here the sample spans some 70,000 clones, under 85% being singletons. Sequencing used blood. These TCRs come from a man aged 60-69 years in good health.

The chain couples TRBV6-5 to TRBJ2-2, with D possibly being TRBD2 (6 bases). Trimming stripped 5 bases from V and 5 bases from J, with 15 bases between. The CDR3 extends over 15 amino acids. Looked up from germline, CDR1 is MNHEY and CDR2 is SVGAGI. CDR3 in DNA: TGTGCCAGCAGTCCCCAGGGAGGAAAGACCGGGGAGCTGTTTTTT. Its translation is CASSPQGGKTGELFF.

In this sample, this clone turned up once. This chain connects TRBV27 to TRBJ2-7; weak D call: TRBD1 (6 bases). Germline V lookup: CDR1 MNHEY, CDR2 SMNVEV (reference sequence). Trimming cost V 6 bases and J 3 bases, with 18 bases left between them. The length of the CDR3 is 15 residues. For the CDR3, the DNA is TGTGCCAGCAGCCCGACAGGAAATCTCTACTACGAGCAGTACTTC. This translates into CASSPTGNLYYEQYF.

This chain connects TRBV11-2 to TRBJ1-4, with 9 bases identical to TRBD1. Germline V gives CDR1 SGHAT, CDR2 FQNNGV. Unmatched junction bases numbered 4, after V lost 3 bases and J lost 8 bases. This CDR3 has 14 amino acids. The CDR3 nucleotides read TGTGCCAGCAGCTTCTTAGGGACAGGGGAAAAACTGTTTTTT. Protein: CASSFLGTGEKLFF.

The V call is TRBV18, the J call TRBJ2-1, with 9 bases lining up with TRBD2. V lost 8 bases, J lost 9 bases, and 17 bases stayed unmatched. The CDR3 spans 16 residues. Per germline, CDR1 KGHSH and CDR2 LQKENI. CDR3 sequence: CASTKIAGAARAEQFF. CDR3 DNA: TGTGCCAGCACTAAGATAGCGGGAGCGGCTCGGGCTGAGCAGTTCTTC.

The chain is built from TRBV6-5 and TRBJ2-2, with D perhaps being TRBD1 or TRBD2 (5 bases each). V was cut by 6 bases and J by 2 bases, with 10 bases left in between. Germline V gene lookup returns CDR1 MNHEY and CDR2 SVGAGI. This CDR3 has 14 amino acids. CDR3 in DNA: TGTGCCAGCAGCCAGGGACCAAACACCGGGGAGCTGTTTTTT. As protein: CASSQGPNTGELFF.

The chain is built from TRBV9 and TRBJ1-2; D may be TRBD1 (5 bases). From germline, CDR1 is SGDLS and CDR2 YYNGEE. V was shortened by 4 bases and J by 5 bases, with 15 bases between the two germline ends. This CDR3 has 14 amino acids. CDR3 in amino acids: CASSPPPTEYGYTF. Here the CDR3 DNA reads TGTGCCAGCAGCCCACCGCCGACAGAATATGGCTACACCTTC.

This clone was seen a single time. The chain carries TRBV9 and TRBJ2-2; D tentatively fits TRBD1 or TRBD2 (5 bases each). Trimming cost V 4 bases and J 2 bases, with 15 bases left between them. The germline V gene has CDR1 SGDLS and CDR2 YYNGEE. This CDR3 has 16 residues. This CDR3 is CASSPYPGANTGELFF. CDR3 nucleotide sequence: TGTGCCAGCAGCCCCTACCCCGGGGCCAACACCGGGGAGCTGTTTTTT.

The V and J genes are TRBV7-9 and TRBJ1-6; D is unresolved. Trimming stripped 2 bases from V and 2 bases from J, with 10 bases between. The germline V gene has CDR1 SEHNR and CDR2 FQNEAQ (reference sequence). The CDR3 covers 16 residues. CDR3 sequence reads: CASSLIAGTYNSPLHF. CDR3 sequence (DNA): TGTGCCAGCAGCTTAATTGCCGGGACCTATAATTCACCCCTCCACTTT.

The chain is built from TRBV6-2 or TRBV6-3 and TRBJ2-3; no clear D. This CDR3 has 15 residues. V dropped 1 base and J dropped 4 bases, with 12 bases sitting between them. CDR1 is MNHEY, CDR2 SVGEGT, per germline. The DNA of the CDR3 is TGTGCCAGCAGTTACTTCGCTGGGATTGCAGATACGCAGTATTTT. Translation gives CASSYFAGIADTQYF.

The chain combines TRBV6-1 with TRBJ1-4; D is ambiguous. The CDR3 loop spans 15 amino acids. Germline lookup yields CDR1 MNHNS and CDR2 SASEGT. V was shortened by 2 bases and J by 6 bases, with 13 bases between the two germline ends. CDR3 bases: TGTGCCAGCAGTGAATCGGCAACCCCGTATGAAAAACTGTTTTTT. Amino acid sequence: CASSESATPYEKLFF.

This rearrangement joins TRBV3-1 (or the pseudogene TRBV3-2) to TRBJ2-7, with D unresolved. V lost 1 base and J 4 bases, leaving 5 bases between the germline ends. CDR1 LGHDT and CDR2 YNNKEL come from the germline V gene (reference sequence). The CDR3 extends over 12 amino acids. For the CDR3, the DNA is TGTGCCAGCAGCCAAGTTGGGTACGAGCAGTACTTC. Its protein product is CASSQVGYEQYF.

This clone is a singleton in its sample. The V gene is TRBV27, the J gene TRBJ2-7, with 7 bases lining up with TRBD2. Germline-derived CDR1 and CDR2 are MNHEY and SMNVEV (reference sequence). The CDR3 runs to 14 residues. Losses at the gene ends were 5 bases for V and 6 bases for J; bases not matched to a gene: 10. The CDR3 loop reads CASSLSRERGEQYF. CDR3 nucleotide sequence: TGTGCCAGCAGTCTCTCGAGGGAGCGGGGCGAGCAGTACTTC.

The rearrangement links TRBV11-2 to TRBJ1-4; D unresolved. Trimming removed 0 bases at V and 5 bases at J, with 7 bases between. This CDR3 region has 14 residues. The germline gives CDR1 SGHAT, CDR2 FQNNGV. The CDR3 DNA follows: TGTGCCAGCAGCTTAGATCAAATAAATGAAAAACTGTTTTTT. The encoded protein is CASSLDQINEKLFF.

Here the CDR3 DNA reads TGTGCCAGTGGGGATCGGAATCAGCCCCAGCATTTT. This codes for CASGDRNQPQHF. V and J are TRBV19 and TRBJ1-5, with D unresolved. Germline loops: CDR1 LNHDA, CDR2 SQIVND (reference sequence). V lost 8 bases to trimming and J lost 4 bases, with 9 bases between them. The CDR3 has 12 amino acids.

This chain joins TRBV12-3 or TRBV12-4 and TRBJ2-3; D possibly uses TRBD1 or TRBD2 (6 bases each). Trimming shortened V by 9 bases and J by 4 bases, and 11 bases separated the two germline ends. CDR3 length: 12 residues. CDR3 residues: CASERGADTQYF. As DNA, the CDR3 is TGTGCCAGTGAGAGGGGGGCAGATACGCAGTATTTT.

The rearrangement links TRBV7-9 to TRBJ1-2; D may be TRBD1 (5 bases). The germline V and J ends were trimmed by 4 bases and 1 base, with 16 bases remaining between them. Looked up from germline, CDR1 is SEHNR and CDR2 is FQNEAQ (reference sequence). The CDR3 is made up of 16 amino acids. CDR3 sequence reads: CASSSETGSYNYGYTF. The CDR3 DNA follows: TGTGCCAGCAGCTCAGAAACAGGATCCTATAACTATGGCTACACCTTC.

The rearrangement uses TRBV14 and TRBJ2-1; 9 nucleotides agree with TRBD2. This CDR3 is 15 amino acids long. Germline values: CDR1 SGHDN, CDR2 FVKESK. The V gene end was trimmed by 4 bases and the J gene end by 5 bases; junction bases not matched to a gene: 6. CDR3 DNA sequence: TGTGCCAGCAGCCCGGTAGCGGGAGTCAACAATGAGCAGTTCTTC. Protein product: CASSPVAGVNNEQFF.

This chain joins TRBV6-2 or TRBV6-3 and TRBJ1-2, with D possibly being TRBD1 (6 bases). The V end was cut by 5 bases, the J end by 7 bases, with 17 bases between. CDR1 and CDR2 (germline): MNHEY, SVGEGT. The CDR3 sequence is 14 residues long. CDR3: CASSRVGTPPGYTF. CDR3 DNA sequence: TGTGCCAGCAGTCGGGTCGGGACACCCCCTGGCTACACCTTC.

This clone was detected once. CDR3 in amino acids: CASSIDNGRNQPQHF. DNA of the CDR3: TGTGCCAGTAGTATAGATAACGGACGCAATCAGCCCCAGCATTTT. The chain is built from TRBV19 and TRBJ1-5; D is ambiguous. Germline values: CDR1 LNHDA, CDR2 SQIVND (reference sequence). Between the trimmed V and J ends, which lost 0 bases and 2 bases, there was a span of 8 bases. The CDR3 extends over 15 amino acids.

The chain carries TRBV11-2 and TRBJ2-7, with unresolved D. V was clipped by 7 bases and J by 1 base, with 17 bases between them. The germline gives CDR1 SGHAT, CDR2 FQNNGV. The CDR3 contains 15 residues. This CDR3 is CASNSRGYGSYEQYF. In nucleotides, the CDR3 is TGTGCCAGCAACTCCCGAGGTTATGGATCCTACGAGCAGTACTTC.

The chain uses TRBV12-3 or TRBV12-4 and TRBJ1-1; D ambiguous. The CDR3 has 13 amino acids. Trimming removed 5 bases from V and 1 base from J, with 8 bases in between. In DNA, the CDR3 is TGTGCCAGCAGTCCTTCACAGAACACTGAAGCTTTCTTT. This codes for CASSPSQNTEAFF.

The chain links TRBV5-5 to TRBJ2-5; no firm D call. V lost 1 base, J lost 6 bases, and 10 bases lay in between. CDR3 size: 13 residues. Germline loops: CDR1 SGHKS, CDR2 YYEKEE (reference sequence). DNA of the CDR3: TGTGCCAGCAGCTTGTTCGACCTTAAGACCCAGTACTTC. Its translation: CASSLFDLKTQYF.

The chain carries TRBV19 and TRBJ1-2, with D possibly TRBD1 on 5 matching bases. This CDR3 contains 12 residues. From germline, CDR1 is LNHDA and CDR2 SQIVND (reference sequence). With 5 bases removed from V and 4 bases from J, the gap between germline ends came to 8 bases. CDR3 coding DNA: TGTGCCAGTAGTGCCGGGACCTATGGCTACACCTTC. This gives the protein CASSAGTYGYTF.

DNA of the CDR3: TGTGCCAGCAGCCAGACGGCTAGCGGGAGTATAGAGACCCAGTACTTC. It codes for CASSQTASGSIETQYF. V usage is TRBV14 and J usage is TRBJ2-5; 10 bases match TRBD2. This CDR3 has 16 amino acids. Germline CDR1 reads SGHDN; CDR2 reads FVKESK. V lost 3 bases, J lost 4 bases, and 8 bases stayed unmatched.

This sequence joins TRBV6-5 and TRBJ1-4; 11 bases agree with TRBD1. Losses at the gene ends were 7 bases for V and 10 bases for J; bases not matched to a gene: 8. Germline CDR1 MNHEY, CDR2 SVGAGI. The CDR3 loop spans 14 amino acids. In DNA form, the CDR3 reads TGTGCCAGCACCAGGACAGGGGGCCCTCTAAAACTGTTTTTT. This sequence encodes CASTRTGGPLKLFF.

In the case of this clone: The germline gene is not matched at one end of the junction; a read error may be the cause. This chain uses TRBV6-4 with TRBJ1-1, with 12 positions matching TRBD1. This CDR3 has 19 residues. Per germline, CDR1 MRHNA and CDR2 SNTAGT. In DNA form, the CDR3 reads TGTGCCAGCAGCAATTGCGGGACAGGGGGCGTAAGGGTGAAAACTGAAGCTTTCTTT. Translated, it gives CASSNCGTGGVRVKTEAFF.

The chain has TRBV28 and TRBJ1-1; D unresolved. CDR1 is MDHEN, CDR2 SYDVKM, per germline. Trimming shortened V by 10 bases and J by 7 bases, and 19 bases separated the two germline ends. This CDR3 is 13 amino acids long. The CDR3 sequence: CATTAGVRSEAFF. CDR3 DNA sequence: TGTGCCACCACGGCTGGAGTCCGAAGTGAAGCTTTCTTT.

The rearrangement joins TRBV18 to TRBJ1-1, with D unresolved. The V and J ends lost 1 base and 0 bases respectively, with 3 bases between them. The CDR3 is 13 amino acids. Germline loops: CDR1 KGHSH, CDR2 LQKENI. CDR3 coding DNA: TGTGCCAGCTCACCACAGATGAACACTGAAGCTTTCTTT. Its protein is CASSPQMNTEAFF.

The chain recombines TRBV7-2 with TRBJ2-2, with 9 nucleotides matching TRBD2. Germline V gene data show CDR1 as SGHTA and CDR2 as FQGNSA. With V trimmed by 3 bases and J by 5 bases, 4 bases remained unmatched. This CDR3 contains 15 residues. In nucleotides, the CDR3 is TGTGCCAGCAGCTTTGCTAGCGGGGCTACCGGGGAGCTGTTTTTT. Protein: CASSFASGATGELFF. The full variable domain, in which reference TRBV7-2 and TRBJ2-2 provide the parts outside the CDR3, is GAGVSQSPSNKVTEKGKDVELRCDPISGHTALYWYRQSLGQGLEFLIYFQGNSAPDKSGLPSDRFSAERTGGSVSTLTIQRTQQEDSAVYLCASSFASGATGELFFGEGSRLTVL.

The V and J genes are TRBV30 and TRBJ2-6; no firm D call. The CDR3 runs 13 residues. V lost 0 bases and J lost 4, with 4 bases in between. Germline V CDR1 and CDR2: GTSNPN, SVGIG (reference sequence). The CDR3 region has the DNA TGTGCCTGGAGTGTAATGGGGGCCAACGTCCTGACTTTC. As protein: CAWSVMGANVLTF. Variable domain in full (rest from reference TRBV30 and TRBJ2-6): SQTIHQWPATLVQPVGSPLSLECTVEGTSNPNLYWYRQAAGRGLQLLFYSVGIGQISSEVPQNLSASRPQDRQFILSSKKLLLSDSGFYLCAWSVMGANVLTFGAGSRLTVL.